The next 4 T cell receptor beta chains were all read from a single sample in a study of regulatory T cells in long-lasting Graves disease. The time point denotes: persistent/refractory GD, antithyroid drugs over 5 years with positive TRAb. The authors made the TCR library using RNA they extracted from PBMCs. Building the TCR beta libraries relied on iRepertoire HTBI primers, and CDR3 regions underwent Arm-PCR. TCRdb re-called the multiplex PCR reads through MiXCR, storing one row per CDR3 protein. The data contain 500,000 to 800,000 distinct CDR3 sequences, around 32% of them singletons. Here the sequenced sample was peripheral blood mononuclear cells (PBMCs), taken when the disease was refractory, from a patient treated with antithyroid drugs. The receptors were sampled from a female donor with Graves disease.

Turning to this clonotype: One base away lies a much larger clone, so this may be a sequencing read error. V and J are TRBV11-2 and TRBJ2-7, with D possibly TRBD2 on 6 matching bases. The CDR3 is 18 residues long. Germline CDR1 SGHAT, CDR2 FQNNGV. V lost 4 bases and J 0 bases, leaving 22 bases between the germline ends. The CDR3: CASSSILPTGGNSYEQYF. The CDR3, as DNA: TGTGCCAGCAGCTCAATCTTACCGACTGGCGGGAACTCCTACGAGCAGTACTTC.

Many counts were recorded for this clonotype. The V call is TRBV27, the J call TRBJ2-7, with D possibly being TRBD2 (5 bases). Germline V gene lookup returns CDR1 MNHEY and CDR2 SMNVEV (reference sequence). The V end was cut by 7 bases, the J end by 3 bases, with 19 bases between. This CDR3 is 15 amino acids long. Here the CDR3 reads CASTLPIASFYEQYF. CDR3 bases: TGTGCCAGCACCCTCCCCATAGCGAGCTTCTACGAGCAGTACTTC.

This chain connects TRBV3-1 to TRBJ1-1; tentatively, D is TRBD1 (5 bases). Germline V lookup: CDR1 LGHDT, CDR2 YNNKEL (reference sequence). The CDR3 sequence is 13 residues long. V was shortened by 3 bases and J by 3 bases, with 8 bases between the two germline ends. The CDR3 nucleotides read TGTGCCAGCAGCCAGGGGGTAGACACTGAAGCTTTCTTT. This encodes CASSQGVDTEAFF.

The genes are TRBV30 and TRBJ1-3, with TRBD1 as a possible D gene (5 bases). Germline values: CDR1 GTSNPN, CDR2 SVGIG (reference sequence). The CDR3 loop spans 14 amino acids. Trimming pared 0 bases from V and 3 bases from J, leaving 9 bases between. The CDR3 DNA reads TGTGCCTGGAGTGTAAGGGGATTTGGAAACACCATATATTTT. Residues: CAWSVRGFGNTIYF. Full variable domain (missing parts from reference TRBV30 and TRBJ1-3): SQTIHQWPATLVQPVGSPLSLECTVEGTSNPNLYWYRQAAGRGLQLLFYSVGIGQISSEVPQNLSASRPQDRQFILSSKKLLLSDSGFYLCAWSVRGFGNTIYFGEGSWLTVV.